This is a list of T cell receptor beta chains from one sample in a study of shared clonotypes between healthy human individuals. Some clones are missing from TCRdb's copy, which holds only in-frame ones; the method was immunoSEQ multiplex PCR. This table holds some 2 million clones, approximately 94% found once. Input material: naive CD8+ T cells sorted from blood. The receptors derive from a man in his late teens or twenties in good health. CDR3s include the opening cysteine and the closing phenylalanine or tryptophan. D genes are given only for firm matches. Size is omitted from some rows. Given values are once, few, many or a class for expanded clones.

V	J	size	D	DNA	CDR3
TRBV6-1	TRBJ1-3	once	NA	TGTGCCAGCACTCAGGGGTCGGACACCATATATTTT	CASTQGSDTIYF
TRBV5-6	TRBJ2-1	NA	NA	TGTGCCAGCAGCTCCACAGGGTCTCAACTGGATGAGCAGTTCTTC	CASSSTGSQLDEQFF
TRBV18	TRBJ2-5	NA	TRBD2	TGTGCCAGCTCACCAGCTAGCGGGGGTGAGACCCAGTACTTC	CASSPASGGETQYF
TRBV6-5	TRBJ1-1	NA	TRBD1	TGTGCCAGCTGCCGGACAGGGTTGGACACTGAAGCTTTCTTT	CASCRTGLDTEAFF
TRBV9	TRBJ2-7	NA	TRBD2	TGTGCCAGCAGCGTAGGGGACCGGTCGGGAGGCGAGCAGTACTTC	CASSVGDRSGGEQYF
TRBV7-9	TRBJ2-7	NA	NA	TGTGCCAGCAGCTTGAGCGGAGACTACGAGCAGTACTTC	CASSLSGDYEQYF
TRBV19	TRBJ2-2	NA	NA	TGTGCCAGTGTCCCCCCGGCCGGGGAGCTGTTTTTT	CASVPPAGELFF
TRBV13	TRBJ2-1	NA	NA	TGTGCCAGCAGCCCCGAGAGACATGAGCAGTTCTTC	CASSPERHEQFF
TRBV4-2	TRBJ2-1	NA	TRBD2	TGTGCCAGCAGCCAAGATCCAAGCGGGGGCTACAATGAGCAGTTCTTC	CASSQDPSGGYNEQFF
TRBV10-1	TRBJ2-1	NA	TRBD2	TGCGCCAGCAGTGACCCGGGACTAGGTGACGATGAGCAGTTCTTC	CASSDPGLGDDEQFF
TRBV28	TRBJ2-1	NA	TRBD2	TGTGCCAGCAGTTTACGAACGCCGAACTCTAGCGGGAGATACAATGAGCAGTTCTTC	CASSLRTPNSSGRYNEQFF
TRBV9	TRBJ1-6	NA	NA	TGTGCCAGCAGCGGATTGGGGGCGAAACCTCCTGATTCACCCCTCCACTTT	CASSGLGAKPPDSPLHF
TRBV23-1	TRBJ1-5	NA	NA	TGCGCCAGCAGTCAATACGGGAGTATGAGGCAGCCCCAGCATTTT	CASSQYGSMRQPQHF
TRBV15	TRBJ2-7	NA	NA	TGTGCCACCAGCAGCTTTTCAGGGGCGGGCCCTTACGAGCAGTACTTC	CATSSFSGAGPYEQYF
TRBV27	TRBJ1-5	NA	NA	TGTGCCAGCAGTTTAAGCGCAGGGGCAAATCAGCCCCAGCATTTT	CASSLSAGANQPQHF
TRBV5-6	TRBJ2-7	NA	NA	TGTGCCAGCAGCTCAGTACCGGACGAGCAGTACTTC	CASSSVPDEQYF
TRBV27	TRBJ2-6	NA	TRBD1	TGTGCCAGCAGTCCTAGGTTGACAGGGTACGGGGCCAACGTCCTGACTTTC	CASSPRLTGYGANVLTF
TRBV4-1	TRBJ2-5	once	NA	TGCGCCAGCAGCCAGAGGCAGGGGCAAGAGACCCAGTACTTC	CASSQRQGQETQYF
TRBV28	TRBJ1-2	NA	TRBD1	TGTGCCAGCAGTTTCTTGACAGGGGGCCGGTATGGCTACACCTTC	CASSFLTGGRYGYTF
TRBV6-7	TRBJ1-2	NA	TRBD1	TGTGCCAGCAGTCCCAGGGGGCTGGGCTATGGCTACACCTTC	CASSPRGLGYGYTF
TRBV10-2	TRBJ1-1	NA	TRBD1	TGCGCCAGCAGTAGTGGACAGGGCGGAACTGAAGCTTTCTTT	CASSSGQGGTEAFF
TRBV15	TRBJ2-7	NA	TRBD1	TGTGCCACCAGCAGATGGACAGGGGACTCCTACGAGCAGTACTTC	CATSRWTGDSYEQYF
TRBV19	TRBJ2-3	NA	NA	TGTGCCAGTAGTATCATCGAGGCAGATACGCAGTATTTT	CASSIIEADTQYF
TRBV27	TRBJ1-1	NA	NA	TGTGCCAGCAGAATATGGCAGGGGAACGGTGAAGCTTTCTTT	CASRIWQGNGEAFF
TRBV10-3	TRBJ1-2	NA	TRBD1	TGTGCCATCAGTCCAAATCAGGACAGGGGTGGCTACACCTTC	CAISPNQDRGGYTF
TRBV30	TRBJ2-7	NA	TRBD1	TGTGCCTGGGGGACAGGGGTCGAGCAGTACTTC	CAWGTGVEQYF
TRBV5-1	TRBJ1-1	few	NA	TGCGCCAGCAGCTTGGGCCCGAACACTGAAGCTTTCTTT	CASSLGPNTEAFF
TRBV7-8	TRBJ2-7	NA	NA	TGTGCCAGCAGCTTAGCACAGACAAACTACGAGCAGTACTTC	CASSLAQTNYEQYF